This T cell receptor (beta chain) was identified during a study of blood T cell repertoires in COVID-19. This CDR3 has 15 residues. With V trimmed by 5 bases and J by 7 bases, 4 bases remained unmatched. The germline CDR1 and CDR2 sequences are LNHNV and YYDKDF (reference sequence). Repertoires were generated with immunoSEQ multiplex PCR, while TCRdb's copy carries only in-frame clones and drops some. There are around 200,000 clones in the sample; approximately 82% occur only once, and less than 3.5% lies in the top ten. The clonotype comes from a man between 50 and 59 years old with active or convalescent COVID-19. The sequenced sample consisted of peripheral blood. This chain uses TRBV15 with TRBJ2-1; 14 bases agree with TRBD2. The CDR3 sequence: CATSGTSGGINEQFF. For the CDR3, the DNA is TGTGCCACCAGCGGGACTAGCGGGGGCATTAATGAGCAGTTCTTC.